These T cell receptor beta chains were read from a single sample in a study of cytomegalovirus exposure and HLA in healthy donors. Produced via immunoSEQ multiplex PCR; TCRdb's table is partial and in-frame only. This sample has 150,000 to 200,000 clones, with under 80% found just once. Specimen: PBMCs. The receptors were gathered from a woman aged 25 to 39 in good health and CMV-seropositive. Both conserved end residues are part of each CDR3. Fields, in order: V gene, J gene, CDR3 length, clone size, D gene, CDR3 protein, CDR3 DNA. D genes are given only for firm matches. Clone sizes are given selectively: once, few, many, or a class where the clone is expanded.

V: TRBV6-6; J: TRBJ2-6; length: 15; size: NA; D: NA; CDR3: CASTIPGRGANVLTF; DNA: TGTGCCAGCACCATACCCGGCAGGGGAGCCAACGTCCTGACTTTC
V: TRBV7-2; J: TRBJ2-7; length: 13; size: NA; D: NA; CDR3: CASSLGDSYEQYF; DNA: TGTGCCAGCAGCTTAGGAGATTCCTACGAGCAGTACTTC
V: TRBV7-9; J: TRBJ1-5; length: 19; size: NA; D: TRBD1; CDR3: CASSLQRDRVFGGNQPQHF; DNA: TGTGCCAGCAGCTTACAGCGGGACAGGGTTTTCGGAGGCAATCAGCCCCAGCATTTT
V: TRBV7-6; J: TRBJ2-3; length: 14; size: NA; D: NA; CDR3: CASSLGSTGDTQYF; DNA: TGTGCCAGCAGCTTAGGGTCGACAGGAGATACGCAGTATTTT
V: TRBV29-1; J: TRBJ2-7; length: 13; size: NA; D: TRBD1; CDR3: CSGGQGPIYEQYF; DNA: TGCAGCGGGGGACAGGGACCTATCTACGAGCAGTACTTC
V: TRBV18; J: TRBJ2-3; length: 13; size: few; D: NA; CDR3: CASSPPGVDTQYF; DNA: TGTGCCAGCTCACCCCCCGGTGTGGATACGCAGTATTTT
V: TRBV6-4; J: TRBJ1-6; length: 15; size: NA; D: NA; CDR3: CASSEGGSYNSPLHF; DNA: TGTGCCAGCAGTGAGGGGGGATCCTATAATTCACCCCTCCACTTT
V: TRBV6-6; J: TRBJ1-2; length: 14; size: NA; D: TRBD1; CDR3: CASRDGTGQYGYTF; DNA: TGTGCCAGCAGAGACGGGACAGGGCAGTATGGCTACACCTTC
V: TRBV11-3; J: TRBJ1-1; length: 14; size: NA; D: NA; CDR3: CASSLLRVGTEAFF; DNA: TGTGCCAGCAGCTTGCTCAGGGTTGGAACTGAAGCTTTCTTT
V: TRBV11-2; J: TRBJ2-7; length: 15; size: NA; D: TRBD1; CDR3: CASSSTGGKTYEQYF; DNA: TGTGCCAGCAGCTCGACAGGGGGGAAGACCTACGAGCAGTACTTC
V: TRBV4-3; J: TRBJ2-5; length: 13; size: NA; D: NA; CDR3: CASSQERGNAQYF; DNA: TGCGCCAGCAGCCAGGAACGAGGAAATGCCCAGTACTTC
V: TRBV7-2; J: TRBJ1-3; length: 13; size: NA; D: NA; CDR3: CASSSGLGNTIYF; DNA: TGTGCCAGCAGTTCAGGGTTGGGAAACACCATATATTTT
V: TRBV14; J: TRBJ2-1; length: 15; size: NA; D: TRBD2; CDR3: CASNAGGIKYNEQFF; DNA: TGTGCCAGCAACGCGGGGGGGATTAAATACAATGAGCAGTTCTTC
V: TRBV29-1; J: TRBJ2-1; length: 15; size: NA; D: NA; CDR3: CSGLRAGASLREQFF; DNA: TGCAGCGGGCTTAGGGCAGGCGCTAGCTTGAGGGAGCAGTTCTTC
V: TRBV6-5; J: TRBJ2-1; length: 13; size: NA; D: TRBD1; CDR3: CASSGQGASEQFF; DNA: TGTGCCAGCAGTGGACAGGGGGCCAGTGAGCAGTTCTTC
V: TRBV28; J: TRBJ2-3; length: 13; size: NA; D: TRBD1; CDR3: CAIQGAGTDTQYF; DNA: TGTGCCATACAGGGGGCCGGCACAGATACGCAGTATTTT
V: TRBV9; J: TRBJ1-2; length: 15; size: NA; D: NA; CDR3: CASSVEYDFLGGYTF; DNA: TGTGCCAGCAGCGTAGAATACGACTTCTTAGGAGGCTACACCTTC
V: TRBV10-3; J: TRBJ2-7; length: 14; size: NA; D: TRBD1; CDR3: CAISGQGSSYEQYF; DNA: TGTGCCATCAGTGGACAGGGGTCCTCCTACGAGCAGTACTTC
V: TRBV12-5; J: TRBJ2-7; length: 14; size: NA; D: NA; CDR3: CASGFNGGPYEQYF; DNA: TGTGCTAGTGGTTTCAACGGGGGGCCCTACGAGCAGTACTTC
V: TRBV11-2; J: TRBJ1-1; length: 14; size: NA; D: NA; CDR3: CASSPGGRNTEAFF; DNA: TGTGCCAGCAGCCCCGGGGGGCGGAACACTGAAGCTTTCTTT
V: TRBV5-1; J: TRBJ2-7; length: 15; size: NA; D: TRBD1; CDR3: CASSQGTGGFVEQYF; DNA: TGCGCCAGCAGCCAGGGGACAGGGGGCTTTGTCGAGCAGTACTTC
V: TRBV9; J: TRBJ2-5; length: 15; size: NA; D: NA; CDR3: CASSVRGGRTGTQYF; DNA: TGTGCCAGCAGCGTACGTGGAGGCCGGACTGGGACCCAGTACTTC
V: TRBV6-5; J: TRBJ2-5; length: 14; size: NA; D: TRBD1; CDR3: CASSPGQAQETQYF; DNA: TGTGCCAGCAGTCCGGGACAGGCTCAAGAGACCCAGTACTTC
V: TRBV5-1; J: TRBJ1-3; length: 16; size: NA; D: TRBD1; CDR3: CASSLWGQGPGNTIYF; DNA: TGCGCCAGCAGCTTGTGGGGACAGGGCCCTGGAAACACCATATATTTT
V: TRBV30; J: TRBJ1-4; length: 11; size: few; D: NA; CDR3: CAAEGNEKLFF; DNA: TGTGCCGCGGAGGGTAATGAAAAACTGTTTTTT
V: TRBV5-4; J: TRBJ1-1; length: 19; size: NA; D: TRBD1; CDR3: CASSPGTGPLGYMNTEAFF; DNA: TGTGCCAGCAGCCCAGGGACAGGGCCATTAGGATACATGAACACTGAAGCTTTCTTT
V: TRBV30; J: TRBJ1-6; length: 15; size: NA; D: NA; CDR3: CAWSSTGINNSPLHF; DNA: TGTGCCTGGAGTAGTACAGGCATCAATAATTCACCCCTCCACTTT
V: TRBV7-8; J: TRBJ2-1; length: 19; size: NA; D: TRBD2; CDR3: CASSSPRRKRETPYNEQFF; DNA: TGTGCCAGCAGCTCCCCCCGGAGAAAGCGGGAGACACCTTACAATGAGCAGTTCTTC
V: TRBV6-6; J: TRBJ1-6; length: 14; size: NA; D: NA; CDR3: CASRPSSYNSPLHF; DNA: TGTGCCAGCCGCCCTAGCTCCTATAATTCACCCCTCCACTTT
V: TRBV27; J: TRBJ2-1; length: 16; size: NA; D: TRBD1; CDR3: CASSLGQGGAINEQFF; DNA: TGTGCCAGCAGTTTAGGACAGGGGGGGGCGATCAATGAGCAGTTCTTC
V: TRBV28; J: TRBJ2-7; length: 13; size: NA; D: TRBD2; CDR3: CASRQRRGGEQYF; DNA: TGTGCCAGCAGACAGCGCCGCGGGGGAGAGCAGTACTTC
V: TRBV4-3; J: TRBJ1-6; length: 14; size: NA; D: NA; CDR3: CASSQDGYNSPLHF; DNA: TGCGCCAGCAGCCAAGACGGCTATAATTCACCCCTCCACTTT
V: TRBV11-3; J: TRBJ1-1; length: 13; size: NA; D: NA; CDR3: CASSLWGSTEAFF; DNA: TGTGCCAGCAGCTTATGGGGCTCCACTGAAGCTTTCTTT
V: TRBV2; J: TRBJ1-1; length: 14; size: NA; D: NA; CDR3: CASSRQGLGTEAFF; DNA: TGTGCCAGCAGTCGGCAGGGGCTGGGCACTGAAGCTTTCTTT
V: TRBV7-2; J: TRBJ2-7; length: 15; size: NA; D: NA; CDR3: CASSLDGGFSYEQYF; DNA: TGTGCCAGCAGCTTAGACGGCGGATTCTCCTACGAGCAGTACTTC
V: TRBV5-1; J: TRBJ2-3; length: 16; size: NA; D: TRBD2; CDR3: CASSAGTSGNTDTQYF; DNA: TGCGCCAGCAGCGCCGGGACTAGCGGAAACACAGATACGCAGTATTTT
V: TRBV4-2; J: TRBJ2-2; length: 18; size: NA; D: TRBD2; CDR3: CASSQEAASGGWDGELFF; DNA: TGTGCCAGCAGCCAAGAGGCGGCTAGCGGGGGGTGGGACGGGGAGCTGTTTTTT
V: TRBV11-2; J: TRBJ1-3; length: 14; size: NA; D: NA; CDR3: CASSSMRSGNTIYF; DNA: TGTGCCAGCAGCTCCATGCGCTCTGGAAACACCATATATTTT
V: TRBV7-9; J: TRBJ1-5; length: 12; size: NA; D: NA; CDR3: CASSSPNQPQHF; DNA: TGTGCCAGCAGCTCCCCAAATCAGCCCCAGCATTTT
V: TRBV5-1; J: TRBJ1-2; length: 14; size: NA; D: TRBD1; CDR3: CASSLNRGGYGYTF; DNA: TGCGCCAGCAGCTTGAACAGGGGGGGTTATGGCTACACCTTC
V: TRBV4-3; J: TRBJ1-6; length: 16; size: NA; D: NA; CDR3: CASSQGTASYNSPLHF; DNA: TGCGCCAGCAGCCAAGGGACAGCTTCCTATAATTCACCCCTCCACTTT
V: TRBV6-4; J: TRBJ2-3; length: 15; size: few; D: TRBD1; CDR3: CASSATGGGTDTQYF; DNA: TGTGCCAGCAGTGCTACAGGGGGCGGCACAGATACGCAGTATTTT
V: TRBV7-9; J: TRBJ2-5; length: 17; size: NA; D: TRBD2; CDR3: CASSSFRRAGVGETQYF; DNA: TGTGCCAGCAGCTCCTTCCGACGAGCGGGGGTTGGGGAGACCCAGTACTTC
V: TRBV6-5; J: TRBJ2-3; length: 15; size: NA; D: TRBD2; CDR3: CASSYSPGRADTQYF; DNA: TGTGCCAGCAGTTACTCACCGGGGAGGGCAGATACGCAGTATTTT
V: TRBV15; J: TRBJ1-4; length: 13; size: NA; D: NA; CDR3: CATSRTVSEKLFF; DNA: TGTGCCACCAGCAGGACAGTTAGTGAAAAACTGTTTTTT
V: TRBV7-8; J: TRBJ2-2; length: 14; size: NA; D: NA; CDR3: CASSPDTYTGELFF; DNA: TGTGCCAGCAGCCCGGACACTTACACCGGGGAGCTGTTTTTT
V: TRBV7-9; J: TRBJ2-1; length: 17; size: NA; D: NA; CDR3: CASSLDKWRLVSGEQFF; DNA: TGTGCCAGCAGCTTAGATAAGTGGAGGCTAGTGAGCGGGGAGCAGTTCTTC
V: TRBV2; J: TRBJ2-2; length: 16; size: NA; D: TRBD1; CDR3: CASSPGQPSNTGELFF; DNA: TGTGCCAGCAGTCCGGGACAGCCTTCGAACACCGGGGAGCTGTTTTTT